This entry is about one T cell receptor beta chain. Its matching antigen is unknown. The data were taken from a study of T cells in Graves' hyperthyroidism and ophthalmopathy. The study, taken as a whole, reports: Progression to ophthalmopathy was predicted a median of roughly 6.6 months early. In the analysis, a 13 V-J model separated ophthalmopathy from stable hyperthyroidism.

V lost 3 bases and J 2 bases, leaving 17 bases between the germline ends. CDR1 is LNHDA, CDR2 SQIVND, per germline (reference sequence). The CDR3 extends over 16 amino acids. There were TCR beta CDR3 regions amplified from RNA transcripts. In the first-round RT-PCR of the TCR CDR3, the HTBI primer set was used. A single record per CDR3 protein comes from TCRdb applying MiXCR to the multiplex PCR reads. The table includes 500,000 to 750,000 distinct CDR3 sequences, 11% to 15% detected once. Individuals with ophthalmopathy presented a Clinical Activity Score of at least 3, a NOSPECS grade of at least 4 and a duration under 3 months. In making diagnoses, clinical symptoms, serum thyroxine and TRAb, thyroid ultrasound and orbital computed tomography were all used.

V is TRBV19 and J is TRBJ2-7, with D unresolved. The TCR was taken from a woman under 30 with Graves' ophthalmopathy. The sample consisted of blood. This CDR3 is CASSISSGLPTYEQYF. The CDR3 region has the DNA TGTGCCAGTAGTATTTCCTCCGGGCTCCCTACCTACGAGCAGTACTTC.